This T cell receptor beta chain was recorded in a study of blood T cells in healthy people across ages. Study observations and caveats: The fall in TCR beta diversity per million T cells was roughly linear with age.

Trimming pared 5 bases from V and 5 bases from J, leaving 11 bases between. The CDR3 consists of 12 residues. Germline V lookup: CDR1 SQVTM, CDR2 ANQGSEA. Peripheral blood from each donor was collected in a volume of 9.5 to 10 milliliters. For the second PCR, which ran for about 7 to 12 cycles, a sample-barcoded 5' primer and a J-beta primer mix were used. TCRdb ran MiXCR on the 5' RACE reads and lists one entry per CDR3 protein. The data show approximately 880,000 distinct CDR3 sequences, under 50% seen once. This clonotype has a count of ten or more. The antigen is not known. The TCR originated in a man aged 30-40 years in good health. The rearrangement uses TRBV29-1 and TRBJ2-3; D is unclear. The sample consisted of blood. Here the CDR3 reads CSVQWAEDTQYF. The CDR3 coding sequence is TGCAGCGTTCAATGGGCAGAAGATACGCAGTATTTT.